A single sample is the source of the 26 T cell receptor beta chains below, sequenced in a study of a mutant IDH1 vaccine in newly diagnosed glioma. As for time point: baseline, week 1 (first vaccination visit). Treatment described: pre-vaccination baseline after standard-of-care therapy. TCRdb's table, derived via immunoSEQ multiplex PCR, lists solely in-frame clones and lacks some. Here the sample spans around 99,000 clones, around 77% being singletons. Here the sequenced sample was PBMCs, taken from a glioma patient treated with radiotherapy, temozolomide or both. Every receptor here comes from a man aged 35 to 55 with glioma.

The chain is built from TRBV6-5 and TRBJ2-2; D is unclear. The length of the CDR3 is 16 residues. Germline-derived CDR1 and CDR2 are MNHEY and SVGAGI. V lost 0 bases and J lost 8, with 16 bases in between. DNA for the CDR3: TGTGCCAGCAGTTACTCCCCTAGGCAGAACCGGGGGGAGCTGTTTTTT. Translating it yields CASSYSPRQNRGELFF.

This chain links TRBV7-6 with TRBJ2-7; 7 bases map to TRBD1. J gave up 3 bases and V 5 bases, and 13 bases lay outside the gene matches. The germline CDR1 and CDR2 sequences are SGHVS and FNYEAQ. There are 16 residues in the CDR3. The CDR3: CASSVGQIRRCYEQYF. The DNA for the CDR3 is TGTGCCAGCAGCGTGGGACAGATAAGAAGGTGCTACGAGCAGTACTTC.

The gene calls are TRBV11-3 and TRBJ2-1; 8 bases match TRBD1. CDR1 is SGHNT, CDR2 YENEEA, per germline. V lost 4 bases and J lost 10; bases outside the gene matches: 6. The CDR3 runs 13 residues. The CDR3 region has the DNA TGTGCCAGCAGCTCGGACAGGGTCGGCGAGCAGTTCTTC. It specifies CASSSDRVGEQFF.

The chain combines TRBV19 with TRBJ2-3; 7 nucleotides match TRBD2. Trimming cost V 5 bases and J 6 bases; bases outside gene matches: 11. The CDR3 is 15 residues long. Germline values: CDR1 LNHDA, CDR2 SQIVND (reference sequence). The DNA of the CDR3 is TGTGCCAGTAGTCTCAGCGGGGCCCGGGCGGATACGCAGTATTTT. Protein product: CASSLSGARADTQYF.

The chain employs TRBV5-4 and TRBJ2-1; 11 bases match TRBD2. With 4 bases clipped from V and 3 bases from J, the junction kept 6 bases outside the gene matches. This CDR3 is 16 amino acids long. Germline V gene lookup returns CDR1 SGHNT and CDR2 YYREEE (reference sequence). The CDR3 bases are TGTGCCAGCAGCCCTCCTAGCGGGAGGAACTACAATGAGCAGTTCTTC. This encodes CASSPPSGRNYNEQFF. The full variable domain, in which reference TRBV5-4 and TRBJ2-1 provide the parts outside the CDR3, is ETGVTQSPTHLIKTRGQQVTLRCSSQSGHNTVSWYQQALGQGPQFIFQYYREEENGRGNFPPRFSGLQFPNYSSELNVNALELDDSALYLCASSPPSGRNYNEQFFGPGTRLTVL.

The rearrangement joins TRBV11-2 to TRBJ1-2, with 9 bases identical to TRBD1. The length of the CDR3 is 14 residues. Germline V gene data show CDR1 as SGHAT and CDR2 as FQNNGV. V lost 3 bases and J lost 7; bases outside the gene matches: 6. The CDR3 protein is CASSFSDRGGGYTF. The CDR3, as DNA: TGTGCCAGCAGCTTTTCGGACAGGGGAGGTGGCTACACCTTC.

J is TRBJ1-1 and V is TRBV2; 7 bases fit TRBD1. V lost 8 bases to trimming and J lost 1 base; unmatched junction nucleotides: 13. The CDR3 has 16 amino acids. Per the germline V gene, CDR1 is SNHLY and CDR2 is FYNNEI. The CDR3 region has the DNA TGTGCCAGCGAAAGACGACAGGGAATTGGGAACACTGAAGCTTTCTTT. This sequence encodes CASERRQGIGNTEAFF.

The chain couples TRBV10-2 to TRBJ2-3, with TRBD2 matching over 12 bases. Germline V lookup: CDR1 WSHSY, CDR2 SAAADI. V lost 6 bases and J lost 6; bases outside the gene matches: 13. The CDR3 runs to 17 residues. The CDR3 region has the DNA TGCGCCAGCAGGGGACTAGCGGGCCTACTAGTGGCTGATACGCAGTATTTT. This gives the protein CASRGLAGLLVADTQYF.

This clone was recorded once. V usage is TRBV28 and J usage is TRBJ1-2, with a weak D call TRBD1 (6 bases). CDR3 length: 14 residues. The germline gives CDR1 MDHEN, CDR2 SYDVKM. V gave up 3 bases and J gave up 4 bases, with 12 bases separating them. The CDR3 loop reads CASSFPGVIYGYTF. The CDR3 region has the DNA TGTGCCAGCAGTTTCCCAGGGGTTATCTATGGCTACACCTTC.

This clone has only one observation. The V gene is TRBV6-5, the J gene TRBJ1-5; 7 bases align to TRBD1. The germline V gene encodes CDR1 MNHEY and CDR2 SVGAGI. Losses at the gene ends were 6 bases for V and 7 bases for J; bases not matched to a gene: 12. This CDR3 has 15 amino acids. The CDR3 spells CASRRTYRGSQPQHF. The DNA of the CDR3 is TGTGCCAGCAGACGAACATACAGGGGCAGCCAGCCCCAGCATTTT.

This chain links TRBV30 with TRBJ2-7; no firm D call. Trimming removed 3 bases at V and 3 bases at J, with 15 bases between. Per germline, CDR1 GTSNPN and CDR2 SVGIG (reference sequence). The CDR3 totals 14 residues. In DNA, the CDR3 is TGTGCCTGGAGCCCAGGAGTGAGGTTCTACGAGCAGTACTTC. It specifies CAWSPGVRFYEQYF.

The J gene is TRBJ1-2, the V gene TRBV30; D not certain. The CDR3 length is 16 residues. V was pared by 0 bases and J by 4 bases, with 18 bases between. Germline V gives CDR1 GTSNPN, CDR2 SVGIG (reference sequence). The CDR3: CAWSVPRNYLSYGYTF. The CDR3, as DNA: TGTGCCTGGAGTGTGCCGAGGAACTACCTAAGCTATGGCTACACCTTC.

This chain uses TRBV4-2 with TRBJ1-2, with 9 bases that match TRBD1. Trimming removed 3 bases from V and 6 bases from J; junction bases left unmatched: 8. The CDR3 has 15 amino acids. Per germline, CDR1 LGHNA and CDR2 YNFKEQ. The CDR3 loop is CASSQRKQGADGYTF. The CDR3 nucleotides read TGTGCCAGCAGCCAGCGAAAACAGGGGGCGGATGGCTACACCTTC.

V is TRBV7-2 and J is TRBJ1-3; D unresolved. The CDR3 contains 14 residues. Germline assignment: CDR1 SGHTA and CDR2 FQGNSA. V lost 1 base and J 4 bases, leaving 8 bases between the germline ends. CDR3 loop: CASSLGGYGNTIYF. As DNA, the CDR3 is TGTGCCAGCAGCTTAGGAGGGTACGGAAACACCATATATTTT.

The CDR3 nucleotides read TGTGCCAGCAGCCAGACATCTATTCAGTACTTC. Translating it yields CASSQTSIQYF. The chain links TRBV5-6 to TRBJ2-4; D is uncertain. V was shortened by 4 bases and J by 10 bases, with 9 bases between the two germline ends. The CDR3 totals 11 residues. Per germline, CDR1 SGHDT and CDR2 YYEEEE.

CDR3 sequence reads: CASSIEYSNQPQHF. Here the CDR3 DNA reads TGTGCCAGTAGTATAGAATATAGCAATCAGCCCCAGCATTTT. The chain joins TRBV19 to TRBJ1-5, with D hard to call. The CDR3 is 14 amino acids. CDR1 and CDR2 (germline): LNHDA, SQIVND (reference sequence). Trimming removed 0 bases from V and 0 bases from J, with 3 bases in between.

This clone appeared once. Other DNA sequences in this specimen translate into the identical CDR3. The gene calls are TRBV18 and TRBJ2-7; 7 positions agree with TRBD1. Germline V gene data show CDR1 as KGHSH and CDR2 as LQKENI. This CDR3 region has 12 residues. The J segment lost 4 bases and the V segment lost 4 bases, leaving 1 base of the junction unmatched. The CDR3 is CASSRQGYEQYF. The CDR3, as DNA: TGTGCCAGCTCACGACAGGGTTACGAGCAGTACTTC.

The chain recombines TRBV6-5 with TRBJ1-1; no definite D call. Trimming removed 2 bases at V and 6 bases at J, with 16 bases between. The V gene's germline CDR1 is MNHEY and CDR2 SVGAGI. The CDR3 has 15 residues. Written as DNA, the CDR3 is TGTGCCAGCAGTTACAAAAGGGTAGGCAACGCTGAAGCTTTCTTT. Its protein is CASSYKRVGNAEAFF.

This clone was seen just once. The chain carries TRBV5-4 and TRBJ1-3; D not certain. The V and J ends lost 3 bases and 2 bases respectively, with 12 bases between them. CDR1 is SGHNT and CDR2 is YYREEE in the germline V gene (reference sequence). The CDR3 sequence is 15 residues long. This chain's CDR3 is CASSSFAGAGNTIYF. DNA for the CDR3: TGTGCCAGCAGCTCCTTTGCGGGTGCTGGAAACACCATATATTTT.

The rearrangement joins TRBV6-5 to TRBJ2-6; a weak D match, TRBD1 (6 bases). With 7 bases removed from V and 2 bases from J, the gap between germline ends came to 12 bases. The germline gives CDR1 MNHEY, CDR2 SVGAGI. This CDR3 spans 15 amino acids. The CDR3 DNA reads TGTGCCAGCACCAGGGGCTCGGCTGGGGCCAACGTCCTGACTTTC. Residues: CASTRGSAGANVLTF.

The chain joins TRBV6-5 to TRBJ2-5; D remains ambiguous. The V and J ends lost 6 bases and 4 bases respectively, with 9 bases between them. CDR1 and CDR2 from the germline V gene are MNHEY and SVGAGI. CDR3 length: 12 residues. CDR3 amino acids: CASSPEAETQYF. Here the CDR3 DNA reads TGTGCCAGCAGCCCTGAGGCAGAGACCCAGTACTTC.

The gene calls are TRBV27 and TRBJ2-1; 12 positions agree with TRBD2. In germline, CDR1 is MNHEY, CDR2 SMNVEV (reference sequence). The CDR3 totals 15 residues. The junction had 7 bases not matched to a gene; V was cut back by 6 bases and J by 7 bases. The CDR3 loop is CASSRTSGGLNEQFF. The CDR3 DNA reads as TGTGCCAGCAGCCGAACTAGCGGGGGGTTAAATGAGCAGTTCTTC.

The gene calls are TRBV10-1 and TRBJ2-7; D unclear. From germline, CDR1 is WNHNN and CDR2 SYGVQD (reference sequence). Between the trimmed V and J ends, which lost 3 bases and 1 base, there was a span of 13 bases. The CDR3 sequence is 15 residues long. The CDR3 is CASSDPTTGSYEQYF. The DNA for the CDR3 is TGCGCCAGCAGTGACCCCACGACGGGTTCCTACGAGCAGTACTTC.

The chain has TRBV6-5 and TRBJ2-2, with TRBD2 identical over 7 bases. Germline loops: CDR1 MNHEY, CDR2 SVGAGI. The CDR3 has 15 residues. With V trimmed by 7 bases and J by 5 bases, 10 bases remained unmatched. The CDR3 DNA sequence: TGTGCCAGCACCTTTAGCAGGCGGGGGACCGGGGAGCTGTTTTTT. This translates into CASTFSRRGTGELFF.

The CDR3 region is CASSQGTKYGYTF. CDR3 DNA sequence: TGTGCCAGCAGCCAAGGGACAAAATATGGCTACACCTTC. The chain is built from TRBV4-2 and TRBJ1-2, with D maybe TRBD1 (5 bases). Trimming left V 1 base short and J 5 bases short, with 8 bases between. There are 13 residues in the CDR3. Germline V CDR1 and CDR2: LGHNA, YNFKEQ.

The V gene is TRBV4-3, the J gene TRBJ1-3; 9 nucleotides line up with TRBD1. The CDR3 totals 15 residues. The J segment lost 0 bases and the V segment lost 7 bases, leaving 4 bases of the junction unmatched. The germline V gene encodes CDR1 LGHNA and CDR2 YSLEER. The chain's CDR3 is CASTEDRGSGNTIYF. In DNA, the CDR3 is TGCGCCAGCACCGAGGACAGGGGCTCTGGAAACACCATATATTTT.